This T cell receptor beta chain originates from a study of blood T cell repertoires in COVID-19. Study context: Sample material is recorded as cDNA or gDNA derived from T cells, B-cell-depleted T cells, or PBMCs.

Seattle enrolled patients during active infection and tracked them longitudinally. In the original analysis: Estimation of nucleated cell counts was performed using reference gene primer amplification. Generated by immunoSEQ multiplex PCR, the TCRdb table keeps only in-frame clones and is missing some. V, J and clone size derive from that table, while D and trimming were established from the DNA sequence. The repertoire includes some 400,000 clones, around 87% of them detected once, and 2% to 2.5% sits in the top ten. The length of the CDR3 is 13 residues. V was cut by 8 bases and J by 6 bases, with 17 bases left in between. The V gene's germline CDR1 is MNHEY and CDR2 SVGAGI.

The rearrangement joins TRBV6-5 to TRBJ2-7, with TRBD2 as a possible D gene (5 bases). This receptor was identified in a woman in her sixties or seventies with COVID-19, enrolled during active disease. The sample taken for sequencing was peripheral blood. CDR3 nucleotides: TGTGCCAGCTCCAGCCTCGGGGTACGCGAGCAGTACTTC. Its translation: CASSSLGVREQYF.